This TCR beta chain stems from a study of lymphopenia after photon versus proton radiotherapy. Study observations and caveats: Only patients who died were analyzed for survival; proton advantage is unproven. After the lymphocyte nadir, photon-treated repertoires showed oligoclonal expansion, especially of CD8+ Temra cells. Larger post-nadir TCR diversity loss correlated inversely with survival in deceased patients. Proton therapy kept repertoires fairly stable, unlike photons, which gained effector/memory cells.

The assay was immunoSEQ multiplex PCR, and TCRdb's table has in-frame clones only and misses some. The table shows tens of thousands of clones, with around 90% occurring only once. This clone was seen a single time. What it binds is not known. Per the germline V gene, CDR1 is LNHDA and CDR2 is SQIVND (reference sequence). Trimming removed 6 bases at V and 5 bases at J, with 13 bases between. This CDR3 spans 14 amino acids. The clonotype originates from a woman in her 70s with pancreatic cancer. V usage is TRBV19 and J usage is TRBJ1-4, with D possibly being TRBD1 (5 bases). The sequencing here drew on peripheral blood, taken from a patient treated with photon-based radiotherapy. This CDR3 reads CASRLQGENEKLFF. The CDR3 nucleotides read TGTGCCAGTAGACTCCAGGGCGAAAATGAAAAACTGTTTTTT.